The 10 T cell receptor beta chains reported below all come from one sample, sequenced in a study of shared clonotypes between healthy human individuals. TCRdb's copy holds only in-frame clones and misses some; the assay was immunoSEQ multiplex PCR. The sample consists of 600,000 to 700,000 clones, around 73% of them appearing once. Sample: memory CD4+ T cells sorted from blood. Noted subset: CD45RA-negative fraction. The origin of the receptors is a woman aged 25 to 45 in good health.

The chain links TRBV19 to TRBJ1-2; tentative D call: TRBD1 (6 bases). V dropped 2 bases and J dropped 7 bases, with 20 bases sitting between them. CDR1 is LNHDA and CDR2 is SQIVND in the germline V gene (reference sequence). The CDR3 extends over 16 amino acids. CDR3 DNA: TGTGCCAGTAGTATACCAAGGATGGGGACAAGAAGTGGCTACACCTTC. Its protein product is CASSIPRMGTRSGYTF.

The CDR3 coding sequence is TGCGCCAGCAGTACCCTTAGGTGGCAGGGTAAGATCTCCGAGCAGTACTTC. Translating it yields CASSTLRWQGKISEQYF. This chain uses TRBV23-1 with TRBJ2-7; possible D gene TRBD1, 5 bases. TRBV23-1 is an open reading frame whose function is uncertain. V shed 5 bases and J shed 6 bases, with 26 bases lying between them. The CDR3 runs to 17 residues.

V gene TRBV21-1 combines with J gene TRBJ1-4; the tabulated D call, TRBD1, remains unverified against the DNA. TRBV21-1 is a documented pseudogene. The CDR3 length is 16 residues. This CDR3 reads CASSKEHVRGSEKLFF. The CDR3 DNA reads TGTGCCAGCAGCAAAGAACACGTCAGGGGTTCTGAAAAACTGTTTTTT.

This clone was detected only a few times. This chain connects TRBV28 to TRBJ1-1; 7 nucleotides match TRBD1. After removal of 1 base from V and 2 bases from J, the junction contained 13 bases not matched to a gene. CDR3 length equals 18 residues. Germline lookup yields CDR1 MDHEN and CDR2 SYDVKM. In DNA, the CDR3 is TGTGCCAGCAGTTTATCGGGATACGGGACAGAACTAAACACTGAAGCTTTCTTT. Translating it yields CASSLSGYGTELNTEAFF.

V and J are TRBV28 and TRBJ1-1; TRBD1 might be the D (6 bases). Per germline, CDR1 MDHEN and CDR2 SYDVKM. V lost 6 bases to trimming and J lost 9 bases, with 20 bases between them. This CDR3 is 14 amino acids long. For the CDR3, the DNA is TGTGCCAGCAGAGCCGGGACGGGGGCCTTCCAAGCTTTCTTT. This encodes CASRAGTGAFQAFF. The entire variable domain, with the rest obtained from reference TRBV28 and TRBJ1-1, is as follows: DVKVTQSSRYLVKRTGEKVFLECVQDMDHENMFWYRQDPGLGLRLIYFSYDVKMKEKGDIPEGYSVSREKKERFSLILESASTNQTSMYLCASRAGTGAFQAFFGQGTRLTVV.

The J gene is TRBJ2-1, the V gene TRBV7-2, with 13 nucleotides matching TRBD2. The CDR3 covers 14 residues. Germline V gene data show CDR1 as SGHTA and CDR2 as FQGNSA. With V trimmed by 5 bases and J by 9 bases, 4 bases remained unmatched. CDR3 DNA: TGTGCCAGCAGCGCCGGACTAGCGGGAGTTGAGCAGTTCTTC. Amino acid sequence: CASSAGLAGVEQFF.

V and J are TRBV2 and TRBJ2-2; 7 positions agree with TRBD1. Trimming took 4 bases from V and 7 from J; bases not matched to a gene: 6. The CDR3 totals 14 residues. CDR1 and CDR2 (germline): SNHLY, FYNNEI. The CDR3 here is CASSGQGVSGELFF. CDR3 nucleotide sequence: TGTGCCAGCAGTGGACAGGGCGTAAGCGGGGAGCTGTTTTTT. Looking up the rest from reference TRBV2 and TRBJ2-2 gives the full variable domain: EPEVTQTPSHQVTQMGQEVILRCVPISNHLYFYWYRQILGQKVEFLVSFYNNEISEKSEIFDDQFSVERPDGSNFTLKIRSTKLEDSAMYFCASSGQGVSGELFFGEGSRLTVL.

V is TRBV27 and J is TRBJ2-1; D unclear. Germline V gene data show CDR1 as MNHEY and CDR2 as SMNVEV (reference sequence). The CDR3 is 18 amino acids. V lost 0 bases, J lost 4 bases, and 19 bases lay in between. The CDR3: CASSLSFGTSSYYNEQFF. CDR3 nucleotides: TGTGCCAGCAGTTTATCGTTCGGAACATCGTCCTATTACAATGAGCAGTTCTTC.

The J gene is TRBJ2-3, the V gene TRBV2; the match to TRBD2 covers 7 bases. V was pared by 6 bases and J by 5 bases, with 2 bases of the junction left unmatched. There are 12 residues in the CDR3. From germline, CDR1 is SNHLY and CDR2 FYNNEI. For the CDR3, the DNA is TGTGCCAGCAGCCTAGCGGAAGATACGCAGTATTTT. Amino acid sequence: CASSLAEDTQYF.

This chain connects TRBV6-1 to TRBJ2-7; 8 bases match TRBD1. Unmatched junction bases numbered 11, after V lost 6 bases and J lost 4 bases. CDR1 and CDR2 (germline): MNHNS, SASEGT. The CDR3 sequence is 15 residues long. The CDR3 here is CASRTGQGGFYEQYF. DNA for the CDR3: TGTGCCAGCAGAACTGGACAGGGCGGATTTTACGAGCAGTACTTC.